The 4 T cell receptor beta chains given below trace back to one sample, sequenced in a study of shared clonotypes between healthy human individuals. Positively selected for CCR7, the CD45RO-negative cells used as naive CD8 cells excluded terminally differentiated effector memory CD45RA+ cells. TCRdb's copy holds only in-frame clones and misses some; the assay was immunoSEQ multiplex PCR. This table has roughly 890,000 clones, 92% appearing once. The specimen sequenced was naive CD8+ T cells sorted from blood. The origin of the receptors is a man aged 25 to 40 in good health.

The V call is TRBV19, the J call TRBJ2-1; the match to TRBD2 covers 7 bases. V trimming: 5 bases; J trimming: 0 bases; junction bases outside the gene matches: 4. The CDR3 has 15 amino acids. Germline values: CDR1 LNHDA, CDR2 SQIVND (reference sequence). CDR3 coding DNA: TGTGCCAGTAGTCGTATAGCGGGCTCCTACAATGAGCAGTTCTTC. Its protein is CASSRIAGSYNEQFF.

The CDR3 DNA reads TGTGCCAGCTCACCTGAGACAGGGGAGGACGAGCAGTACTTC. Its protein is CASSPETGEDEQYF. V and J are TRBV18 and TRBJ2-7, with 8 nucleotides matching TRBD1. The CDR3 has 14 amino acids. Germline lookup yields CDR1 KGHSH and CDR2 LQKENI. The trim removed 3 bases at V and 5 bases at J, leaving 6 bases unmatched.

This clone was counted a single time. This chain uses TRBV14 with TRBJ1-2, with D maybe TRBD1 (5 bases). V was shortened by 2 bases and J by 5 bases, with 36 bases between the two germline ends. Germline V gene data show CDR1 as SGHDN and CDR2 as FVKESK. This CDR3 region has 22 residues. CDR3 DNA: TGTGCCAGCAGCCAACCACCCAAGACAGAAGCCAGCACATCCTCGAGATCATATGGCTACACCTTC. Protein: CASSQPPKTEASTSSRSYGYTF.

A single count supports this clone. The chain recombines TRBV18 with TRBJ2-7; TRBD2 might be the D (6 bases). Germline CDR1 reads KGHSH; CDR2 reads LQKENI. V shed 3 bases and J shed 5 bases, with 17 bases lying between them. This CDR3 has 15 residues. The CDR3 loop is CASSPGGGARDEQYF. As DNA, the CDR3 is TGTGCCAGCTCACCGGGGGGAGGCGCCCGGGACGAGCAGTACTTC.